The sequence of this T cell receptor (beta chain) was determined in a study of blood T cell repertoires in COVID-19. Study overall: Nucleic acid was either cDNA or gDNA, and it came from T cells, B-cell-depleted T cells, or PBMCs.

This clone came up once. Under the authors' procedure: Amplified reference gene primers provided the basis for estimating nucleated cell counts. The assay was immunoSEQ multiplex PCR, and TCRdb's table has in-frame clones only and misses some. D and trimming were read from the DNA, whereas the V and J calls and clone size are those reported in that table. The sample holds about 210,000 clones; 82% are singletons and the top ten take about 8%. Germline V gene data show CDR1 as LGHDT and CDR2 as YNNKEL (reference sequence). This CDR3 has 13 amino acids. The V end lost 7 bases, the J end lost 1 base, and 9 bases lay between the germline ends.

This receptor was identified in a woman aged 55 to 70 with COVID-19, enrolled during active disease. The specimen was peripheral blood. This chain uses TRBV3-1 (or the pseudogene TRBV3-2) with TRBJ2-3, with D possibly matching TRBD1 (6 bases). The CDR3 is CASTTGRTDTQYF. The CDR3 DNA sequence: TGTGCCAGCACCACAGGGCGCACAGATACGCAGTATTTT.